This TCR beta chain was identified in a study of CD8 T cells in ankylosing spondylitis. TCRdb analysed the 5' RACE reads with MiXCR anew, one entry per CDR3 protein. Of tens of thousands of distinct CDR3 sequences detected, around 27% appear once; the ten largest clones hold roughly 60%. The CDR3 is 13 amino acids. The germline gives CDR1 SGHRS, CDR2 YFSETQ. After removal of 6 bases from V and 1 base from J, the junction contained 3 bases not matched to a gene. This clonotype originated in a male donor with ankylosing spondylitis or in good health (not recorded which). The source material was blood, either unsorted or a sorted T cell fraction (not recorded which). The rearrangement joins TRBV5-1 to TRBJ2-5; 7 bases align to TRBD1. The DNA of the CDR3 is TGCGCCAGCAACACAGGGGCCCAAGAGACCCAGTACTTC. It specifies CASNTGAQETQYF.